A single sample is the source of the 28 T cell receptor beta chains below, sequenced in a study of T cell responses to AZD1222 COVID-19 vaccine. The method was immunoSEQ multiplex PCR; TCRdb's version includes in-frame clones alone and lacks a portion of them. The table records approximately 100,000 clones, about 92% of them present only once. The sample in question was peripheral blood, obtained on day 0 of AZD1222 vaccination. These receptors were collected from an adult in good health.

The chain is built from TRBV4-1 and TRBJ2-1, with 10 bases matching TRBD2. Germline V gene data show CDR1 as MGHRA and CDR2 as YSYEKL. V was clipped by 3 bases and J by 3 bases; unmatched bases: 5. This CDR3 has 16 amino acids. CDR3 DNA sequence: TGCGCCAGCAGCCAGCCAGGACTAGCGGACTACAATGAGCAGTTCTTC. The encoded protein is CASSQPGLADYNEQFF.

V is TRBV6-5 and J is TRBJ1-5; TRBD1 agrees at 11 bases. Trimming at V came to 6 bases and at J to 9 bases, leaving 7 bases not matched to a gene. Germline V CDR1 and CDR2: MNHEY, SVGAGI. This CDR3 contains 14 residues. As DNA, the CDR3 is TGTGCCAGCAGCAGGGACAGGGGGATTTCGCCCCAGCATTTT. This translates into CASSRDRGISPQHF.

There are a few counts of this clone. The chain links TRBV7-2 to TRBJ2-2; TRBD2 matches 8 bases. Trimming at V came to 0 bases and at J to 3 bases, leaving 0 bases not matched to a gene. The germline V gene has CDR1 SGHTA and CDR2 FQGNSA. The CDR3 loop spans 15 amino acids. CDR3 residues: CASSLALADTGELFF. In nucleotides, the CDR3 is TGTGCCAGCAGCTTAGCACTAGCGGACACCGGGGAGCTGTTTTTT.

V usage is TRBV18 and J usage is TRBJ1-3, with D perhaps TRBD1 (5 bases). The germline gives CDR1 KGHSH, CDR2 LQKENI. The CDR3 totals 15 residues. V lost 5 bases and J lost 0, with 11 bases in between. The CDR3 nucleotides read TGTGCCAGCTCATCGACAGCGAGCTCTGGAAACACCATATATTTT. This codes for CASSSTASSGNTIYF.

V and J are TRBV4-2 and TRBJ1-1; a possible D gene is TRBD1 (6 bases). Germline V CDR1 and CDR2: LGHNA, YNFKEQ. The CDR3 is 14 residues long. V was clipped by 3 bases and J by 1 base, with 9 bases between them. The CDR3: CASSQGQKNTEAFF. The CDR3 DNA sequence: TGTGCCAGCAGCCAGGGACAAAAGAACACTGAAGCTTTCTTT.

This chain uses TRBV4-3 with TRBJ1-1; D ambiguous. Trimming left V 0 bases short and J 2 bases short, with 7 bases between. Germline loops: CDR1 LGHNA, CDR2 YSLEER. This CDR3 is 14 amino acids long. The CDR3 coding sequence is TGCGCCAGCAGCCAAGACAGGAGCAACACTGAAGCTTTCTTT. Translating gives CASSQDRSNTEAFF.

The chain recombines TRBV3-1 (or the pseudogene TRBV3-2) with TRBJ1-2; D call uncertain. V was shortened by 0 bases and J by 4 bases, with 9 bases between the two germline ends. Germline CDR1 LGHDT, CDR2 YNNKEL (reference sequence). There are 14 residues in the CDR3. CDR3 DNA: TGTGCCAGCAGCCAAGATGTAGACTTCTATGGCTACACCTTC. This sequence encodes CASSQDVDFYGYTF.

V is TRBV7-9 and J is TRBJ2-3; TRBD2 matches 15 bases. The V gene end was trimmed by 5 bases and the J gene end by 6 bases; junction bases not matched to a gene: 0. Germline assignment: CDR1 SEHNR and CDR2 FQNEAQ (reference sequence). This CDR3 has 14 amino acids. The CDR3 bases are TGTGCCAGCAGCGGGACTAGCGGGAGGGATACGCAGTATTTT. Translation gives CASSGTSGRDTQYF.

The chain has TRBV9 and TRBJ2-7; possibly TRBD1 for D (6 bases). This CDR3 has 13 residues. The germline V gene has CDR1 SGDLS and CDR2 YYNGEE. Trimming pared 3 bases from V and 3 bases from J, leaving 10 bases between. The CDR3 DNA follows: TGTGCCAGCAGCGCCGGGGACAACTACGAGCAGTACTTC. Translation gives CASSAGDNYEQYF.

The V gene is TRBV30, the J gene TRBJ2-4; the match to TRBD1 covers 7 bases. The CDR3 is 13 amino acids. After removal of 2 bases from V and 5 bases from J, the junction contained 3 bases not matched to a gene. Germline V CDR1 and CDR2: GTSNPN, SVGIG (reference sequence). Written as DNA, the CDR3 is TGTGCCTGGAGTCCGGGACAGCAAAACATTCAGTACTTC. Translation: CAWSPGQQNIQYF.

The chain employs TRBV9 and TRBJ2-2, with TRBD2 as a possible D gene (6 bases). The germline V gene encodes CDR1 SGDLS and CDR2 YYNGEE. The CDR3 is 17 residues long. Trimming left V 4 bases short and J 5 bases short, with 21 bases between. In nucleotides, the CDR3 is TGTGCCAGCAGCCCCTATAAGGACGGGGGATTTACCGGGGAGCTGTTTTTT. It is translated as CASSPYKDGGFTGELFF.

CDR3: CASSQGAVSSYNSPLHF. CDR3 DNA: TGTGCCAGCAGCCAAGGTGCAGTTAGCTCCTATAATTCACCCCTCCACTTT. The chain employs TRBV14 and TRBJ1-6; D remains ambiguous. Trimming took 1 base from V and 0 from J, leaving 10 bases between them. This CDR3 contains 17 residues. CDR1 is SGHDN and CDR2 is FVKESK in the germline V gene.

Comments on this clone: The sample carries other DNA sequences with the same CDR3. The chain employs TRBV7-3 and TRBJ1-1; D is unclear. Trimming took 3 bases from V and 0 from J, leaving 5 bases between them. The CDR3 runs 13 residues. Germline CDR1 and CDR2: SGHTA and FQGTGA. CDR3 bases: TGTGCCAGCAGCTTGACGGTGAACACTGAAGCTTTCTTT. It encodes CASSLTVNTEAFF.

The DNA for the CDR3 is TGTGCCAGCAGCAAAACCGGGACATCCCCTCCCCCTGGGGCCAACGTCCTGACTTTC. This sequence encodes CASSKTGTSPPPGANVLTF. The V and J genes are TRBV21-1 and TRBJ2-6; the table's D call of TRBD1 was not tested on the DNA. TRBV21-1 is classified as a pseudogene. The CDR3 runs to 19 residues.

The CDR3 bases are TGTGCCAGCAGTTACGGGGGGTATGAAGCTTTCTTT. It is translated as CASSYGGYEAFF. This sequence joins TRBV6-2 or TRBV6-3 and TRBJ1-1, with TRBD1 as a possible D gene (5 bases). The V and J ends lost 2 bases and 7 bases respectively, with 8 bases between them. The CDR3 contains 12 residues. Looked up from germline, CDR1 is MNHEY and CDR2 is SVGEGT.

V and J are TRBV7-2 and TRBJ2-2; maybe TRBD1 (5 bases). Germline CDR1 SGHTA, CDR2 FQGNSA. Trimming took off 6 bases at V and 4 bases at J, with 9 bases between the two ends. There are 13 residues in the CDR3. This CDR3 is CASSPRGTGELFF. As DNA, the CDR3 is TGTGCCAGCAGTCCTAGGGGCACCGGGGAGCTGTTTTTT.

The V and J genes are TRBV28 and TRBJ1-5, with no clear D. V was clipped by 2 bases and J by 6 bases, with 11 bases between them. CDR1 and CDR2 (germline): MDHEN, SYDVKM. The CDR3 is 14 amino acids. CDR3 sequence: CASSLPGAGQPQHF. The CDR3 nucleotides read TGTGCCAGCAGTTTACCGGGAGCTGGTCAGCCCCAGCATTTT.

V and J are TRBV18 and TRBJ2-1; TRBD1 matches at 11 bases. This CDR3 region has 17 residues. Germline V gene data show CDR1 as KGHSH and CDR2 as LQKENI. V lost 2 bases, J lost 5 bases, and 8 bases stayed unmatched. The CDR3 is CASSPGQGAESHNEQFF. The CDR3 coding sequence is TGTGCCAGCTCACCAGGACAGGGGGCCGAATCGCACAATGAGCAGTTCTTC.

The chain recombines TRBV27 with TRBJ1-6, with D perhaps matching TRBD1 (5 bases). CDR1 is MNHEY and CDR2 is SMNVEV in the germline V gene (reference sequence). Trimming stripped 6 bases from V and 3 bases from J, with 12 bases between. The CDR3 spans 15 residues. CDR3 in DNA: TGTGCCAGCAGCTCCAGACAGTTCTATAATTCACCCCTCCACTTT. Translating it yields CASSSRQFYNSPLHF.

V usage is TRBV19 and J usage is TRBJ2-1; 8 bases are shared with TRBD1. The trim removed 4 bases at V and 15 bases at J, leaving 8 bases unmatched. The CDR3 length is 12 residues. The germline gives CDR1 LNHDA, CDR2 SQIVND (reference sequence). CDR3 coding DNA: TGTGCCAGTAGTAACCCAGGGGGCTTGGGGTTCTTC. Protein: CASSNPGGLGFF.

The chain carries TRBV27 and TRBJ1-1; tentatively, D is TRBD1 (5 bases). With 10 bases removed from V and 7 bases from J, the gap between germline ends came to 13 bases. The CDR3 is 11 residues long. Germline V gene data show CDR1 as MNHEY and CDR2 as SMNVEV (reference sequence). CDR3 amino acids: CATTRGIEAFF. CDR3 nucleotides: TGTGCCACCACTCGGGGGATTGAAGCTTTCTTT.

V and J are TRBV2 and TRBJ2-3; D possibly uses TRBD1 or TRBD2 (6 bases each). V lost 2 bases to trimming and J lost 13 bases, with 28 bases between them. The length of the CDR3 is 17 residues. Germline CDR1 reads SNHLY; CDR2 reads FYNNEI. The CDR3 DNA reads as TGTGCCAGCAGTGAAAGACAGCGGGCCTCATACGGGGGCTCGGAGTATTTT. This encodes CASSERQRASYGGSEYF. The variable domain in full, with the rest retrieved from reference TRBV2 and TRBJ2-3, is EPEVTQTPSHQVTQMGQEVILRCVPISNHLYFYWYRQILGQKVEFLVSFYNNEISEKSEIFDDQFSVERPDGSNFTLKIRSTKLEDSAMYFCASSERQRASYGGSEYFGPGTRLTVL.

The chain couples TRBV7-9 to TRBJ1-2; D uncertain. The CDR3 consists of 12 residues. Germline V gene data show CDR1 as SEHNR and CDR2 as FQNEAQ (reference sequence). Trimming took off 0 bases at V and 5 bases at J, with 4 bases between the two ends. The CDR3 loop reads CASSLALYGYTF. The DNA for the CDR3 is TGTGCCAGCAGCTTAGCGCTATATGGCTACACCTTC.

This clone was observed once. This chain links TRBV4-1 with TRBJ1-2, with D hard to call. CDR1 is MGHRA and CDR2 is YSYEKL in the germline V gene. Between the trimmed V and J ends, which lost 0 bases and 2 bases, there was a span of 13 bases. This CDR3 has 16 amino acids. The DNA of the CDR3 is TGCGCCAGCAGCCAAGAGGTGGGCAGGCAAAACTATGGCTACACCTTC. Translating it yields CASSQEVGRQNYGYTF.

This chain joins TRBV4-3 and TRBJ1-6; D is unclear. The germline V and J ends were trimmed by 0 bases and 10 bases, with 13 bases remaining between them. Germline V gene sequence: CDR1 LGHNA, CDR2 YSLEER. The CDR3 contains 15 residues. This CDR3 is CASSQDPQVRSPLHF. In nucleotides, the CDR3 is TGCGCCAGCAGCCAAGATCCCCAGGTGAGATCACCCCTCCACTTT.

In its sample, this clone was seen a few times. The chain employs TRBV10-1 and TRBJ2-1, with TRBD1 as a possible D gene (6 bases). Trimming removed 5 bases at V and 2 bases at J, with 10 bases between. Germline V gene sequence: CDR1 WNHNN, CDR2 SYGVQD (reference sequence). The CDR3 spans 14 residues. CDR3 sequence reads: CASSSDRPYNEQFF. Written as DNA, the CDR3 is TGCGCCAGCAGTTCTGACAGGCCCTACAATGAGCAGTTCTTC.

The V and J genes are TRBV7-9 and TRBJ2-3; D call uncertain. CDR1 is SEHNR, CDR2 FQNEAQ, per germline (reference sequence). The CDR3 length is 11 residues. Trimming left V 5 bases short and J 6 bases short, with 6 bases between. The CDR3 reads CASSPLDTQYF. CDR3 bases: TGTGCCAGCAGCCCGTTGGATACGCAGTATTTT.

The V and J genes are TRBV11-3 and TRBJ1-1; D unresolved. This CDR3 comprises 13 residues. Germline CDR1 and CDR2: SGHNT and YENEEA. Trimming cost V 3 bases and J 0 bases, with 5 bases left between them. The CDR3 bases are TGTGCCAGCAGCTTCTTTATGAACACTGAAGCTTTCTTT. Amino acid sequence: CASSFFMNTEAFF.